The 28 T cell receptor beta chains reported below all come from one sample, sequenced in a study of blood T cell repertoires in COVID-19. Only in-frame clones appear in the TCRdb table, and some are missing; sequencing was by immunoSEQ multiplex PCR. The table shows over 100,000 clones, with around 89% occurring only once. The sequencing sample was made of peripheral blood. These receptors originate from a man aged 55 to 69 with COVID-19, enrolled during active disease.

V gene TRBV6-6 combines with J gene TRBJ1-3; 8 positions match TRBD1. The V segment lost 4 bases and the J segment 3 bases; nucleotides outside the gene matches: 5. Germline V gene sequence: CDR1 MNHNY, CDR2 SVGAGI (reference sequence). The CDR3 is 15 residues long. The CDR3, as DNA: TGTGCCAGCAGTTCGGCAGGGGGCAATGGAAACACCATATATTTT. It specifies CASSSAGGNGNTIYF.

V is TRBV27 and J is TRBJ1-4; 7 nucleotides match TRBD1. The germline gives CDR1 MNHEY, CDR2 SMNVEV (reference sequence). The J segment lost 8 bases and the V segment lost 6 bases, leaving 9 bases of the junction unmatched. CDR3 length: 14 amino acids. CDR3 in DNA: TGTGCCAGCAGCGAGACAGGGTGGGGGGAAAAACTGTTTTTT. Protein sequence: CASSETGWGEKLFF.

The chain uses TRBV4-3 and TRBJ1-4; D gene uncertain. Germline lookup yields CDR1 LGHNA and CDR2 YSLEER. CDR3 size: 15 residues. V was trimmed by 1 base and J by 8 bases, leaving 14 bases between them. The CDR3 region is CASSQGVRRGEKLFF. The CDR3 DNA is TGCGCCAGCAGCCAAGGGGTACGGCGGGGAGAAAAACTGTTTTTT.

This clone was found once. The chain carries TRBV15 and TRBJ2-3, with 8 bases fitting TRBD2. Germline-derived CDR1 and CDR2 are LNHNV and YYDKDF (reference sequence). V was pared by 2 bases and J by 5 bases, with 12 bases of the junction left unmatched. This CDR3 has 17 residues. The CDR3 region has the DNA TGTGCCACCAGCAGACCCCGTGGTAGCGGGGTAAGAGATACGCAGTATTTT. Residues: CATSRPRGSGVRDTQYF.

The CDR3 bases are TGTGCCAGCAGTTACTCGGGACAGAAAGAGACCCAGTACTTC. It yields the protein CASSYSGQKETQYF. The V call is TRBV6-5, the J call TRBJ2-5; 7 nucleotides align to TRBD1. The CDR3 extends over 14 amino acids. Germline lookup yields CDR1 MNHEY and CDR2 SVGAGI. The ends lost 0 bases at V and 3 bases at J; junction bases unmatched: 1.

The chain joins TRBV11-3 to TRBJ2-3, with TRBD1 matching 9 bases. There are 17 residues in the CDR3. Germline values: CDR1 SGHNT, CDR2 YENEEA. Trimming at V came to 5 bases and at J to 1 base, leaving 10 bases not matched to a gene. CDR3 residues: CASSQGDRERGTDTQYF. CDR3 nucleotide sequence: TGTGCCAGCAGCCAAGGGGACAGGGAGAGGGGCACAGATACGCAGTATTTT. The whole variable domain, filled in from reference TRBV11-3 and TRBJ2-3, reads EAGVVQSPRYKIIEKKQPVAFWCNPISGHNTLYWYLQNLGQGPELLIRYENEEAVDDSQLPKDRFSAERLKGVDSTLKIQPAELGDSAVYLCASSQGDRERGTDTQYFGPGTRLTVL.

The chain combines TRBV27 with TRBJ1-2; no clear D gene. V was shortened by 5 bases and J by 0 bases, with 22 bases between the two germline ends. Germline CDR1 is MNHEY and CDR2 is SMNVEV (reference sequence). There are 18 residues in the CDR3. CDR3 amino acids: CASSPPPFALHPNYGYTF. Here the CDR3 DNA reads TGTGCCAGCAGTCCCCCGCCCTTCGCCTTACATCCTAACTATGGCTACACCTTC.

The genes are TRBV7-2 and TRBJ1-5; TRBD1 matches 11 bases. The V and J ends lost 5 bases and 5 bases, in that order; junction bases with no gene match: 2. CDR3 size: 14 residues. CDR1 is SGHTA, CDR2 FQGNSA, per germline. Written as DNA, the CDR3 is TGTGCCAGCAGCCGGGGACAGGGGGATCAGCCCCAGCATTTT. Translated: CASSRGQGDQPQHF.

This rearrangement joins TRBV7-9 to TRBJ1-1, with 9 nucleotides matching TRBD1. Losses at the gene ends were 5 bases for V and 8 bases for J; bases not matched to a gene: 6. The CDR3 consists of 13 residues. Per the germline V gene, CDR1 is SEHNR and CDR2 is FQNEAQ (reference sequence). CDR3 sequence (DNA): TGTGCCAGCAGCCTGGGACAGGGCGGCGAAGCTTTCTTT. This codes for CASSLGQGGEAFF.

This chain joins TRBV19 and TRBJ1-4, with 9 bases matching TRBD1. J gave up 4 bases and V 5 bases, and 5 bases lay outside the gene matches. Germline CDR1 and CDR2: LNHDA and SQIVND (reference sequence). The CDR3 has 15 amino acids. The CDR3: CASSGSTGGNEKLFF. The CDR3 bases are TGTGCCAGTAGTGGGTCGACAGGGGGTAATGAAAAACTGTTTTTT.

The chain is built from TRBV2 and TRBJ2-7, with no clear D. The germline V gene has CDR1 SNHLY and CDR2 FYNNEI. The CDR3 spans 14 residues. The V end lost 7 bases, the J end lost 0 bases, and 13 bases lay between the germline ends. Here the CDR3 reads CASKETPTSYEQYF. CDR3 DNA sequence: TGTGCCAGCAAAGAGACACCAACCTCCTACGAGCAGTACTTC. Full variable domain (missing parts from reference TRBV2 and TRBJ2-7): EPEVTQTPSHQVTQMGQEVILRCVPISNHLYFYWYRQILGQKVEFLVSFYNNEISEKSEIFDDQFSVERPDGSNFTLKIRSTKLEDSAMYFCASKETPTSYEQYFGPGTRLTVT.

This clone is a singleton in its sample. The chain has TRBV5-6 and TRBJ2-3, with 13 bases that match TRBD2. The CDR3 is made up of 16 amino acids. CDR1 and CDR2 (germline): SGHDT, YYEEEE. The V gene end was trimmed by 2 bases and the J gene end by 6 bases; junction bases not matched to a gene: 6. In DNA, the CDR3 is TGTGCCAGCAGCTTACTAGCGGGGGGGACCTGGGATACGCAGTATTTT. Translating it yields CASSLLAGGTWDTQYF.

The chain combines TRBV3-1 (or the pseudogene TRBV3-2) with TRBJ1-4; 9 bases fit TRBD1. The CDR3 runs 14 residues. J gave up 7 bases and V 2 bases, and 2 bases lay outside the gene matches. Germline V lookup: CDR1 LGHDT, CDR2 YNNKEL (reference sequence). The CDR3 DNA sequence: TGTGCCAGCAGCCAACGGGACAGGGCTGAAAAACTGTTTTTT. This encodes CASSQRDRAEKLFF.

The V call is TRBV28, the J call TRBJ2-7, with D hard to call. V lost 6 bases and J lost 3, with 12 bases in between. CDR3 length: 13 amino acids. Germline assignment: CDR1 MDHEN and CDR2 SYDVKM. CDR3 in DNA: TGTGCCAGCAGGCGTTCAGGTGGCTACGAGCAGTACTTC. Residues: CASRRSGGYEQYF.

The CDR3: CASSPSQYQPQHF. The CDR3 DNA sequence: TGTGCCAGCAGCCCCTCACAGTATCAGCCCCAGCATTTT. This chain links TRBV7-9 with TRBJ1-5; D not certain. The ends were cut back, 5 bases at V and 5 bases at J, with 10 bases in the middle. Germline V gives CDR1 SEHNR, CDR2 FQNEAQ (reference sequence). The CDR3 is 13 residues long. The whole variable domain, filled in from reference TRBV7-9 and TRBJ1-5, reads DTGVSQNPRHKITKRGQNVTFRCDPISEHNRLYWYRQTLGQGPEFLTYFQNEAQLEKSRLLSDRFSAERPKGSFSTLEIQRTEQGDSAMYLCASSPSQYQPQHFGDGTRLSIL.

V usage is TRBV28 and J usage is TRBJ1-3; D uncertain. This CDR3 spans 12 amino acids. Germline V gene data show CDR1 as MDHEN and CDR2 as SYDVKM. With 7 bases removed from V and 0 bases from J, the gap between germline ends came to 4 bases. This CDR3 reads CASKSSGNTIYF. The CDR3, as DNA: TGTGCCAGCAAGAGCTCTGGAAACACCATATATTTT. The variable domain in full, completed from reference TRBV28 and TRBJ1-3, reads DVKVTQSSRYLVKRTGEKVFLECVQDMDHENMFWYRQDPGLGLRLIYFSYDVKMKEKGDIPEGYSVSREKKERFSLILESASTNQTSMYLCASKSSGNTIYFGEGSWLTVV.

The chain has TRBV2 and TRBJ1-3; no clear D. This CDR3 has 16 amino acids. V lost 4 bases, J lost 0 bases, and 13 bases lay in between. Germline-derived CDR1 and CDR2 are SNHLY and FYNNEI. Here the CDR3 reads CASSVSHLSSGNTIYF. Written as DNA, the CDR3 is TGTGCCAGCAGTGTTTCTCATCTGAGCTCTGGAAACACCATATATTTT.

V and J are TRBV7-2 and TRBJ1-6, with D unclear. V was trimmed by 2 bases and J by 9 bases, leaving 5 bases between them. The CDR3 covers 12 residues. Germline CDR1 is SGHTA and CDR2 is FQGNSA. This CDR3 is CASSLYGSPLHF. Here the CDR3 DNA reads TGTGCCAGCAGCTTATACGGTTCACCCCTCCACTTT.

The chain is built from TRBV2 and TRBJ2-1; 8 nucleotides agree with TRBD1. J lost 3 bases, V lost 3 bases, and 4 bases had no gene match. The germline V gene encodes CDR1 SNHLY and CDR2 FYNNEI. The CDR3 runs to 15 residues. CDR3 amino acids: CASSDDRGIYNEQFF. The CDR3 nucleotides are TGTGCCAGCAGTGATGACAGGGGCATCTACAATGAGCAGTTCTTC.

CDR3 sequence reads: CASSKQGREAFF. In nucleotides, the CDR3 is TGTGCCAGCAGCAAACAGGGCCGGGAAGCTTTCTTT. This sequence joins TRBV6-2 or TRBV6-3 and TRBJ1-1; D is perhaps TRBD1 (6 bases). The CDR3 has 12 amino acids. CDR1 and CDR2 (germline): MNHEY, SVGEGT. V was clipped by 6 bases and J by 8 bases, with 13 bases between them.

CDR3 DNA sequence: TGCGCCAGCAGCCAATCACCAGCGATTGTGAATGGCTACACCTTC. Translation: CASSQSPAIVNGYTF. This sequence joins TRBV4-1 and TRBJ1-2; the D is unclear. The CDR3 is 15 amino acids. Germline CDR1 MGHRA, CDR2 YSYEKL. V was pared by 2 bases and J by 6 bases, with 16 bases between.

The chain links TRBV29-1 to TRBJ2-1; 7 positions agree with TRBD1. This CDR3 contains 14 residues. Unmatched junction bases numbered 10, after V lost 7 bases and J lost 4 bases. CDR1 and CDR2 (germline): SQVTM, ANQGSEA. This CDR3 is CSAGQDLVYNEQFF. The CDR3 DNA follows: TGCAGCGCAGGACAGGACCTCGTGTACAATGAGCAGTTCTTC.

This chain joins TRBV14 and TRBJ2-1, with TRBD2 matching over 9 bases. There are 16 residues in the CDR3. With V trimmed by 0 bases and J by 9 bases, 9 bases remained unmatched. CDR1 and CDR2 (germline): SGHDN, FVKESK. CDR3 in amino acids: CASSQDRLLAGREQFF. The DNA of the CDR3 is TGTGCCAGCAGCCAAGATCGATTGCTAGCGGGGCGTGAGCAGTTCTTC.

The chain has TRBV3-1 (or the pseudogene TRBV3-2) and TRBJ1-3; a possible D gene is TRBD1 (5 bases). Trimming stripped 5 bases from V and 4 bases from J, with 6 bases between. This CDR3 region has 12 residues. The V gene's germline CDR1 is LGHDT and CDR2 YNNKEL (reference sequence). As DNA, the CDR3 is TGTGCCAGCAGCGACAGCGGAAACACCATATATTTT. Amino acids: CASSDSGNTIYF.

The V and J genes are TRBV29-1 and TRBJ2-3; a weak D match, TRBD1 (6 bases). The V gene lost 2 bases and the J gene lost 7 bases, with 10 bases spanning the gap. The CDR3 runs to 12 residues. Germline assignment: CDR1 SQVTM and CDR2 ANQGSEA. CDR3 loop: CSVERQGHTQYF. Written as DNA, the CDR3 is TGCAGCGTTGAACGGCAGGGGCATACGCAGTATTTT.

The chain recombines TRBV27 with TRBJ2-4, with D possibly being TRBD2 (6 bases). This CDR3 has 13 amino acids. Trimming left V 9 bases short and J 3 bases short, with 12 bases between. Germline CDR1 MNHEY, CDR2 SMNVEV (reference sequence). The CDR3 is CASGGMDKNIQYF. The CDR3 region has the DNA TGTGCCAGTGGAGGGATGGACAAAAACATTCAGTACTTC.

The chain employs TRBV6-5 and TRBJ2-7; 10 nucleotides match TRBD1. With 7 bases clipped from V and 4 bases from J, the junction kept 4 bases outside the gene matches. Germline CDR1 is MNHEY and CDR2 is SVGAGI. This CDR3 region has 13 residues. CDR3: CASTMGQGYEQYF. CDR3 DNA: TGTGCCAGCACTATGGGACAGGGGTACGAGCAGTACTTC.

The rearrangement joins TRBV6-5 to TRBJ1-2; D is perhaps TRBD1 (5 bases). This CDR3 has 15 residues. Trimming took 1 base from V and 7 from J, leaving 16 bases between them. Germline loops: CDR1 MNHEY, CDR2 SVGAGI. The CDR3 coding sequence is TGTGCCAGCAGTTACTACCGCGGGGGGATGGTTGGCTACACCTTC. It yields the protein CASSYYRGGMVGYTF.